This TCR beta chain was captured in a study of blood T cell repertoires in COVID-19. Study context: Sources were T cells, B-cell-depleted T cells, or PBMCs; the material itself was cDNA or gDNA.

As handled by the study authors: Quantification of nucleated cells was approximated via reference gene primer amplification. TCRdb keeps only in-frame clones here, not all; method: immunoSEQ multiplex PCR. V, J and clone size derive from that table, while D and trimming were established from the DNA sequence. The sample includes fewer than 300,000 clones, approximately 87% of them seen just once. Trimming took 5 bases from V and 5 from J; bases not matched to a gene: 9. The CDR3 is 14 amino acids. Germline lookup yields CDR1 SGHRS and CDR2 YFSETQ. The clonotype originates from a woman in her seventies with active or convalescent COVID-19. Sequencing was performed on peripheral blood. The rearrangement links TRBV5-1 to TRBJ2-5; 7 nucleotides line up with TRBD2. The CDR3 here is CASSGGVPGETQYF. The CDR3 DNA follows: TGCGCCAGCAGTGGGGGGGTTCCTGGGGAGACCCAGTACTTC.